The clone carrying this T cell receptor beta chain was seen a handful of times. Antigen unknown. Measured with immunoSEQ multiplex PCR; TCRdb has only the in-frame clones, and not every one. This repertoire shows 150,000 to 200,000 clones, roughly nine tenths found once; its top ten account for roughly 6.6%. The CDR3 is 15 residues long. Germline assignment: CDR1 MNHEY and CDR2 SVGAGI. Between the trimmed V and J ends, which lost 0 bases and 6 bases, there was a span of 12 bases. This sample stems from a study of cytomegalovirus exposure and HLA in healthy donors. Study-level results: With high specificity and sensitivity, the classifier reportedly diagnosed cytomegalovirus status. Subsequent analysis of the roughly 120 validation repertoires found a tendency for first-cohort TCR clusters to co-occur. The study put roughly 160 TCR beta chains on its list as cytomegalovirus-associated.

Input material: PBMCs. The chain employs TRBV6-5 and TRBJ1-5, with a possible D match to TRBD1 (6 bases). The TCR sequence derives from a man aged 25 to 40 in good health and CMV-seropositive. The CDR3 sequence: CASSYSNGGRQPQHF. The CDR3 nucleotides read TGTGCCAGCAGTTACTCGAACGGGGGCCGTCAGCCCCAGCATTTT.